The clone carrying this TCR beta chain was observed many times. Here immunoSEQ multiplex PCR was the method, and the copy in TCRdb shows in-frame clones only, minus some. The table has approximately 77,000 clones, around 86% seen once. The sample belongs to a study of blood T cell repertoires in COVID-19. Study background: From T cells, B-cell-depleted T cells, or PBMCs came the material, which was cDNA or gDNA.

Input material: peripheral blood. The clonotype originates from a young man with acute or convalescent COVID-19.

CDR3 sequence (DNA): TGCAGCGCGATCCACCGGGACAGGGTCGATGGCTACACCTTC. Protein sequence: CSAIHRDRVDGYTF. J is TRBJ1-2 and V is TRBV29-1, with TRBD1 identical over 9 bases. V lost 7 bases and J lost 6; bases outside the gene matches: 12. CDR1 and CDR2 (germline): SQVTM, ANQGSEA. The CDR3 length is 14 residues. Drawing the rest from reference TRBV29-1 and TRBJ1-2, the complete variable domain is SAVISQKPSRDICQRGTSLTIQCQVDSQVTMMFWYRQQPGQSLTLIATANQGSEATYESGFVIDKFPISRPNLTFSTLTVSNMSPEDSSIYLCSAIHRDRVDGYTFGSGTRLTVV.